The source of this TCR beta chain is a study of blood T cell repertoires in COVID-19. CDR3 length: 13 amino acids. The V and J ends lost 5 bases and 5 bases respectively, with 12 bases between them. Original processing notes: Estimates of nucleated cell counts were drawn from the amplification of reference gene primers. TCRdb keeps only in-frame clones here, not all; method: immunoSEQ multiplex PCR. V, J and clone size reflect that table, while D and trimming were determined from the DNA. The sample has about 130,000 clones, 70% to 85% seen once. The rearrangement joins TRBV12-3 or TRBV12-4 to TRBJ1-1; the D gene is possibly TRBD1 (5 bases). Sample: peripheral blood. This clonotype was obtained from a woman aged 60-75 years with acute or convalescent COVID-19. The CDR3 DNA is TGTGCCAGCAGTGGGGCGGGGAGGACTGAAGCTTTCTTT. This gives the protein CASSGAGRTEAFF.